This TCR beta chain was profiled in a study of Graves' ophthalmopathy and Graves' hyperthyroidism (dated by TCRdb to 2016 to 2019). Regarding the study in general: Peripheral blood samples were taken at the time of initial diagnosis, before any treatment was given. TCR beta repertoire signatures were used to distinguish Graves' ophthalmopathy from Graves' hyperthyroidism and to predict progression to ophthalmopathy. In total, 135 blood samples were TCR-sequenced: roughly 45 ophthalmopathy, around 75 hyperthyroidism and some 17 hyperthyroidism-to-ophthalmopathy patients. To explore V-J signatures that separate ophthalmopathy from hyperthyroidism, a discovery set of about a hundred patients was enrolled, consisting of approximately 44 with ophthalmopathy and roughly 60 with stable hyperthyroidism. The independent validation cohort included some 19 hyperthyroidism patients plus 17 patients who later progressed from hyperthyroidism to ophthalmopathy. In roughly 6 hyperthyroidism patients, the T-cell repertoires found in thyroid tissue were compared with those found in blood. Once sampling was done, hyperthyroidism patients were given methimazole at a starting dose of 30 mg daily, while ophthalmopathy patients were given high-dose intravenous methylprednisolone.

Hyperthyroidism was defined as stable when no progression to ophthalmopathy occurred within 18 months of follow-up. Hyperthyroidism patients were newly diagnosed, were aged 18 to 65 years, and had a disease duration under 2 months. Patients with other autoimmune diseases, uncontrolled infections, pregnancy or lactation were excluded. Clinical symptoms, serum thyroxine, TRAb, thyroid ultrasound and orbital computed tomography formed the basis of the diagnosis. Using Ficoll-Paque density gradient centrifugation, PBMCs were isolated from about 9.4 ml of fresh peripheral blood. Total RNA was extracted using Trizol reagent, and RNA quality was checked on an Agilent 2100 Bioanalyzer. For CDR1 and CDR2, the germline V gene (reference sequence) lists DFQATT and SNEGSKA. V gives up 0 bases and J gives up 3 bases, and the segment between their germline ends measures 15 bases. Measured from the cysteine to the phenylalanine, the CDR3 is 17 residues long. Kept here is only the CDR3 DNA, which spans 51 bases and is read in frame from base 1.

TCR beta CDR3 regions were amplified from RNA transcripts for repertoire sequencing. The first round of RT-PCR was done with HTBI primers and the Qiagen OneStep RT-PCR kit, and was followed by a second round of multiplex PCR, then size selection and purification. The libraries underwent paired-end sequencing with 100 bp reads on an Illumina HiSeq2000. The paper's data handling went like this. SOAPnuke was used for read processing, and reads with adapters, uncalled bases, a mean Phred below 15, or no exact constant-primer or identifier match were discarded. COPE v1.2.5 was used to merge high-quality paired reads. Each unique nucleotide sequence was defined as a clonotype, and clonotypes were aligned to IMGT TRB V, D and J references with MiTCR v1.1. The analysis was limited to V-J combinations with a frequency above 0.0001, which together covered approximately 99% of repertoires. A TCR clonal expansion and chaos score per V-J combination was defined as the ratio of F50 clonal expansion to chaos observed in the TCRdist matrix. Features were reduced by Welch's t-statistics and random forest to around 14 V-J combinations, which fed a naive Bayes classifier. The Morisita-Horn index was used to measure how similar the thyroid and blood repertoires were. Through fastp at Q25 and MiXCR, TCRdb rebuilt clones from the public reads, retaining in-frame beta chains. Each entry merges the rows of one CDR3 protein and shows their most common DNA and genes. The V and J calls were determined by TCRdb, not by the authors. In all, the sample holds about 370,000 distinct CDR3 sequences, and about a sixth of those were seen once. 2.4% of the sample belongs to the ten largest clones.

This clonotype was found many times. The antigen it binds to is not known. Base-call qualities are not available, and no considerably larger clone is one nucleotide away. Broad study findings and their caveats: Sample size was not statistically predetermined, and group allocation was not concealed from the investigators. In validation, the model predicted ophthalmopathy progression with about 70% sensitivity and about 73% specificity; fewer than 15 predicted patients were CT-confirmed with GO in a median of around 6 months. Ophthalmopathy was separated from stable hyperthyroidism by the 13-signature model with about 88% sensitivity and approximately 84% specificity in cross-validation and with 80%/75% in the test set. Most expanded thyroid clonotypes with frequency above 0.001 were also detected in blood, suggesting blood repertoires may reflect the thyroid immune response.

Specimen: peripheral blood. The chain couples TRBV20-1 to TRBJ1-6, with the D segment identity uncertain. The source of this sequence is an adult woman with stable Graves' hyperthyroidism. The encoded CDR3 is CSARDAGRLGYNSPLHF. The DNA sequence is TGCAGTGCTAGAGATGCAGGCCGCCTGGGCTATAATTCACCCCTCCACTTT.